Below are 23 T cell receptor beta chains sequenced from a single sample in a study of blood T cell repertoires in COVID-19. TCRdb's table, derived via immunoSEQ multiplex PCR, lists solely in-frame clones and lacks some. The sample has around 350,000 clones; around 84% are singletons. Input material: peripheral blood. These receptors were taken from a human donor in a cohort sampled during active COVID-19.

The chain has TRBV3-1 (or the pseudogene TRBV3-2) and TRBJ2-5; 11 bases agree with TRBD2. The CDR3 is made up of 18 amino acids. Germline V CDR1 and CDR2: LGHDT, YNNKEL (reference sequence). Germline trimming cut 0 bases from V and 5 bases from J; bases unmatched to any gene: 11. The chain's CDR3 is CASSQDTSGRIVLETQYF. In DNA form, the CDR3 reads TGTGCCAGCAGCCAAGATACTAGCGGGAGAATTGTACTGGAGACCCAGTACTTC.

The sample holds one count of this clone. The chain links TRBV15 to TRBJ1-1, with D unclear. Germline V gene data show CDR1 as LNHNV and CDR2 as YYDKDF (reference sequence). There are 15 residues in the CDR3. V was trimmed by 1 base and J by 0 bases, leaving 9 bases between them. In nucleotides, the CDR3 is TGTGCCACCAGCAGAGGCAGTTTTATGAACACTGAAGCTTTCTTT. It is translated as CATSRGSFMNTEAFF.

The CDR3 loop reads CASSDDRGRLTGELFF. DNA for the CDR3: TGTGCCAGCAGTGACGACAGGGGGCGCCTTACCGGGGAGCTGTTTTTT. The chain combines TRBV6-1 with TRBJ2-2; 10 bases are a match to TRBD1. This CDR3 is built from 16 residues. The V gene end was trimmed by 3 bases and the J gene end by 5 bases; junction bases not matched to a gene: 6. The germline V gene has CDR1 MNHNS and CDR2 SASEGT.

Of note for this clone: Other nucleotide sequences in the sample specify the same CDR3. This rearrangement joins TRBV7-9 to TRBJ1-3, with D possibly being TRBD1 (6 bases). V lost 4 bases to trimming and J lost 1 base, with 11 bases between them. Germline-derived CDR1 and CDR2 are SEHNR and FQNEAQ (reference sequence). The CDR3 extends over 15 amino acids. In DNA, the CDR3 is TGTGCCAGCAGCTACAGGGTTTCTTCTGGAAACACCATATATTTT. Translation: CASSYRVSSGNTIYF.

Comments on this clone: This sample also contains other DNA sequences that code for the same CDR3. The genes are TRBV20-1 and TRBJ2-5; tentative D call: TRBD2 (6 bases). CDR3 length: 12 residues. V lost 3 bases and J 5 bases, leaving 10 bases between the germline ends. Germline CDR1 and CDR2: DFQATT and SNEGSKA (reference sequence). The CDR3 DNA sequence: TGCAGTGCTAGTGCCAGCGGGGAGACCCAGTACTTC. It yields the protein CSASASGETQYF.

The rearrangement uses TRBV4-2 and TRBJ1-6; TRBD1 matches 7 bases. The germline V gene has CDR1 LGHNA and CDR2 YNFKEQ. The V segment lost 1 base and the J segment 5 bases; nucleotides outside the gene matches: 2. The CDR3 spans 15 residues. CDR3 protein: CASSQGQGDNSPLHF. CDR3 sequence (DNA): TGTGCCAGCAGCCAAGGCCAGGGGGATAATTCACCCCTCCACTTT.

There are a few counts of this clone. The genes are TRBV3-1 (or the pseudogene TRBV3-2) and TRBJ2-7; TRBD1 aligns across 7 bases. V lost 2 bases and J lost 4; bases outside the gene matches: 5. The CDR3 is 14 residues long. Germline CDR1 and CDR2: LGHDT and YNNKEL (reference sequence). The CDR3 loop is CASSQKGQTYEQYF. In DNA, the CDR3 is TGTGCCAGCAGCCAAAAGGGACAGACATACGAGCAGTACTTC.

V is TRBV12-3 or TRBV12-4 and J is TRBJ1-5; D unclear. V gave up 2 bases and J gave up 5 bases, with 7 bases separating them. The CDR3 totals 13 residues. CDR3: CASSLTRDQPQHF. DNA for the CDR3: TGTGCCAGCAGTTTAACCCGGGATCAGCCCCAGCATTTT.

This CDR3 is CASRWGTANTGELFF. Written as DNA, the CDR3 is TGTGCCAGCAGATGGGGGACAGCGAACACCGGGGAGCTGTTTTTT. This rearrangement joins TRBV28 to TRBJ2-2, with 7 bases matching TRBD1. Germline CDR1 MDHEN, CDR2 SYDVKM. The J segment lost 0 bases and the V segment lost 6 bases, leaving 4 bases of the junction unmatched. The CDR3 spans 15 residues.

The chain is built from TRBV28 and TRBJ1-4; a weak D match, TRBD1 (6 bases). Germline CDR1 MDHEN, CDR2 SYDVKM. Trimming shortened V by 1 base and J by 5 bases, and 11 bases separated the two germline ends. The CDR3 has 15 amino acids. CDR3: CASSLSGGLNEKLFF. The CDR3 region has the DNA TGTGCCAGCAGTTTATCGGGGGGCCTAAATGAAAAACTGTTTTTT.

The V call is TRBV18, the J call TRBJ1-1; 7 bases map to TRBD1. The CDR3 totals 13 residues. Germline V gene data show CDR1 as KGHSH and CDR2 as LQKENI. J lost 4 bases, V lost 3 bases, and 2 bases had no gene match. The CDR3 reads CASSPRGLTEAFF. The CDR3 DNA reads TGTGCCAGCTCACCTAGGGGGCTCACTGAAGCTTTCTTT. The full variable domain, rest sourced from reference TRBV18 and TRBJ1-1, is NAGVMQNPRHLVRRRGQEARLRCSPMKGHSHVYWYRQLPEEGLKFMVYLQKENIIDESGMPKERFSAEFPKEGPSILRIQQVVRGDSAAYFCASSPRGLTEAFFGQGTRLTVV.

In this sample, this clone turned up a few times. The CDR3 sequence: CASSQDMSTQPQHF. CDR3 bases: TGTGCCAGCAGTCAGGACATGTCGACTCAGCCCCAGCATTTT. This chain joins TRBV2 and TRBJ1-5; possibly TRBD1 for D (5 bases). Germline V lookup: CDR1 SNHLY, CDR2 FYNNEI. The V and J ends lost 5 bases and 6 bases respectively, with 14 bases between them. The CDR3 consists of 14 residues.

This clone was recorded a few times. The J gene is TRBJ2-7, the V gene TRBV20-1; D gene unclear. V lost 3 bases, J lost 0 bases, and 6 bases lay in between. CDR1 and CDR2 (germline): DFQATT, SNEGSKA (reference sequence). This CDR3 has 12 residues. The chain's CDR3 is CSASVYSYEQYF. The CDR3 DNA is TGCAGTGCTAGTGTCTACTCCTACGAGCAGTACTTC.

The rearrangement joins TRBV5-1 to TRBJ2-7; 7 bases fit TRBD2. The CDR3 spans 16 residues. The V gene's germline CDR1 is SGHRS and CDR2 YFSETQ. The junction had 10 bases not matched to a gene; V was cut back by 4 bases and J by 0 bases. CDR3 in DNA: TGCGCCAGCAGCCTGGGGGGGGACCCTAGCTCCTACGAGCAGTACTTC. Translating gives CASSLGGDPSSYEQYF.

The chain recombines TRBV6-2 or TRBV6-3 with TRBJ2-3; 8 nucleotides agree with TRBD2. Germline V gene lookup returns CDR1 MNHEY and CDR2 SVGEGT. This CDR3 has 16 amino acids. V shed 2 bases, J shed 6 bases, and the junction held 10 bases outside the gene matches. CDR3 sequence reads: CASSYRRGETWDTQYF. DNA for the CDR3: TGTGCCAGCAGTTACAGGCGGGGGGAAACCTGGGATACGCAGTATTTT.

The V and J genes are TRBV7-8 and TRBJ2-7; D gene uncertain. Trimming removed 1 base at V and 0 bases at J, with 13 bases between. This CDR3 has 16 amino acids. Germline CDR1 is SGHVS and CDR2 is FQNEAQ. The CDR3, as DNA: TGTGCCAGCAGCTTAGTAGTCCCTACCCCCTCCTACGAGCAGTACTTC. Its translation: CASSLVVPTPSYEQYF.

In its sample, this clone was seen once. This chain uses TRBV10-2 with TRBJ1-2, with 7 bases fitting TRBD1. Unmatched junction bases numbered 1, after V lost 7 bases and J lost 2 bases. This CDR3 region has 12 residues. Germline CDR1 and CDR2: WSHSY and SAAADI. The CDR3: CASMTGNYGYTF. The CDR3 coding sequence is TGCGCCAGCATGACAGGGAACTATGGCTACACCTTC.

The chain has TRBV5-1 and TRBJ2-5, with a tentative D call TRBD1 (5 bases). Germline V gives CDR1 SGHRS, CDR2 YFSETQ. V was trimmed by 1 base and J by 5 bases, leaving 18 bases between them. This CDR3 is built from 16 residues. The CDR3: CASSLRSNRPQETQYF. The DNA for the CDR3 is TGCGCCAGCAGCTTGAGGTCTAACAGGCCTCAGGAGACCCAGTACTTC.

J is TRBJ1-1 and V is TRBV4-1; no clear D. Germline lookup yields CDR1 MGHRA and CDR2 YSYEKL. V was trimmed by 4 bases and J by 8 bases, leaving 14 bases between them. This CDR3 region has 13 residues. The CDR3 sequence is CASSPAPGREAFF. For the CDR3, the DNA is TGCGCCAGCAGCCCCGCCCCAGGCCGGGAAGCTTTCTTT.

V and J are TRBV19 and TRBJ2-5, with TRBD2 matching over 11 bases. The germline gives CDR1 LNHDA, CDR2 SQIVND (reference sequence). The trim removed 4 bases at V and 4 bases at J, leaving 5 bases unmatched. The CDR3 covers 15 residues. CDR3 amino acids: CASSTWLAGGETQYF. The CDR3 nucleotides read TGTGCCAGTAGTACTTGGCTAGCGGGAGGAGAGACCCAGTACTTC. The full variable domain, rest sourced from reference TRBV19 and TRBJ2-5, is DGGITQSPKYLFRKEGQNVTLSCEQNLNHDAMYWYRQDPGQGLRLIYYSQIVNDFQKGDIAEGYSVSREKKESFPLTVTSAQKNPTAFYLCASSTWLAGGETQYFGPGTRLLVL.

The chain uses TRBV2 and TRBJ2-7; 8 bases align to TRBD2. J was trimmed by 3 bases and V by 8 bases; bases with no gene match: 6. This CDR3 contains 13 residues. Looked up from germline, CDR1 is SNHLY and CDR2 is FYNNEI. The CDR3 is CASALAVVYEQYF. DNA of the CDR3: TGTGCCAGCGCACTAGCGGTAGTCTACGAGCAGTACTTC.

This sequence joins TRBV30 and TRBJ2-7; 7 bases line up with TRBD1. The germline gives CDR1 GTSNPN, CDR2 SVGIG (reference sequence). J lost 6 bases, V lost 3 bases, and 8 bases had no gene match. CDR3 size: 13 residues. The CDR3 protein is CAWRTGQFGEQYF. The CDR3 DNA is TGTGCCTGGAGGACAGGGCAATTCGGCGAGCAGTACTTC. The entire variable domain, with the rest obtained from reference TRBV30 and TRBJ2-7, is as follows: SQTIHQWPATLVQPVGSPLSLECTVEGTSNPNLYWYRQAAGRGLQLLFYSVGIGQISSEVPQNLSASRPQDRQFILSSKKLLLSDSGFYLCAWRTGQFGEQYFGPGTRLTVT.

The V gene is TRBV11-3, the J gene TRBJ2-3; the match to TRBD1 covers 7 bases. The J segment lost 1 base and the V segment lost 5 bases, leaving 6 bases of the junction unmatched. The CDR3 has 15 amino acids. Germline CDR1 and CDR2: SGHNT and YENEEA. The CDR3 DNA is TGTGCCAGCAGCCTGACAGGGTTGGGCACAGATACGCAGTATTTT. Its translation: CASSLTGLGTDTQYF.